This T cell receptor beta chain stems from a study of blood T cell repertoires in COVID-19 (TCRdb year 2020). Context from the whole study: Collaborator samples came from the United States, Italy and Spain and covered acute and convalescent phases of COVID-19. Where HLA class I and class II types were available, the types were taken from metadata supplied by the sample provider, not from assay-based typing. The repertoires were released in a freely available public database meant as a resource for research on the immune response to SARS-CoV-2. Nearly every sample came with metadata listing a de-identified subject ID, COVID-19 status, age in years and sex. Subjects who had been exposed to COVID-19, were actively infected with it, or had recovered from it provided the deeply sampled blood TCRbeta repertoires that made up the dataset. The samples were drawn from the first 160 participants of the ongoing ImmuneRACE study and from 950 to 1,500 subjects provided by 6 global collaborators. The material from the prospective study consisted of cDNA or gDNA derived from T cells, B-cell-depleted T cells, or PBMCs.

Details on this clone: The clone's antigen remains unknown. The record has no base qualities; no much larger clone is one base away.

Broad study findings and their caveats: Clinical and demographic metadata were provided uncurated, with the amount varying by source and participant.

Participants in the prospective study were aged roughly 18 to 100 years, lived in about two dozen United States geographic areas, and enrolled through a virtual design. In the prospective study, participants were assigned to cohorts based on the clinical history participants reported in a screening survey and a study questionnaire. Recovered participants in ImmuneRACE Cohort 3 were defined by two consecutive negative NP/OP PCR tests, clearance by a healthcare professional, or resolution of symptoms. Mobile phlebotomists in the prospective study collected whole blood, serum and a nasopharyngeal or oropharyngeal swab from every participant. Additional blood draws and questionnaires over an approximately 2-month period could optionally be provided by prospective study participants. Before DNA extraction, blood samples from the prospective study were shipped at room temperature or frozen. The germline V gene encodes CDR1 SEHNR and CDR2 FQNEAQ (reference sequence). V and J lose 4 bases and 6 bases, and a span of 9 bases separates them. Counted from cysteine to phenylalanine, this CDR3 has 13 amino acids. CDR3 DNA is the only sequence kept; it has 39 bases, read in frame from the first base.

TCRbeta CDR3 regions were amplified from genomic DNA by means of the immunoSEQ Assay, a bias-controlled multiplex PCR. The authors' pipeline ran thus. The number of nucleated cells in each sample was estimated by amplification of reference gene primers within the assay. To quantify the absolute abundance of each unique TCRbeta CDR3 rearrangement, sequence reads were collapsed and filtered. For each sample, productive Simpson clonality was calculated by taking the square root of Simpson's diversity index across productive rearrangements. TCRdb took over this immuneACCESS table, retaining in-frame rearrangements with V and J assigned. Such tables are incomplete; in checked studies, under half of the missing clones stem from an unresolved V gene, and the remainder is unexplained. V and J calls and clone size follow that table, whereas D and trimming were derived from the DNA. The sample table records around 150,000 clones; roughly 88% of these occur just once. The ten largest clones capture 13% of the sample.

The receptor was derived from a woman aged 60 to 75 who had recovered from COVID-19. The chain is made from TRBV7-9 and TRBJ2-2; 6 matching bases give a weak D call of TRBD1. The source material was PBMCs or T cells enriched from blood (not recorded which). CDR3 reads: CASSSQGPGELFF. Read as DNA, the sequence is TGTGCCAGCAGCTCACAGGGTCCCGGGGAGCTGTTTTTT.